The clone carrying this T cell receptor beta chain was seen only once. The antigen remains unidentified. The entry originates in a study of Ad26.COV2.S vaccination and SARS-CoV-2 variants. Study results and caveats: Spike-specific TCR breadth was greater in vaccine than placebo recipients.

TCRdb's table, derived via immunoSEQ multiplex PCR, lists solely in-frame clones and lacks some. The sample lists 410,000 or so clones; about 93% were seen once. Germline V gene lookup returns CDR1 SGHTA and CDR2 FQGNSA. The V end was cut by 0 bases, the J end by 0 bases, with 6 bases between. This CDR3 contains 15 residues. Treatment reported: around 19 received Ad26.COV2.S at low or high dose, single or two shots; about 5 received placebo; per-sample allocation not given. Sample collection was performed on day 63 after the first vaccine or placebo injection. The receptor was isolated from a person aged 18-60 years who received the Ad26.COV2.S COVID-19 vaccine or a placebo. The rearrangement links TRBV7-2 to TRBJ2-1; the D is unclear. Sequencing used peripheral blood, obtained in a trial of Ad26.COV2.S vaccine versus placebo. The CDR3 is CASSLAYGSYNEQFF. DNA of the CDR3: TGTGCCAGCAGCTTAGCTTATGGCTCCTACAATGAGCAGTTCTTC.